This TCR beta chain was retrieved from a study of blood T cells in healthy people across ages. The CDR3 covers 13 residues. Trimming shortened V by 5 bases and J by 3 bases, and 11 bases separated the two germline ends. Germline assignment: CDR1 SGHTA and CDR2 FQGNSA. The table lists this clonotype with a count of one. Per sample, a minimum of 7 million PBMCs were isolated. There were at least 5.5 micrograms of total RNA extracted from every sample. With a J-beta primer mix and a sample-barcoded 5' primer, a second PCR ran about 7 to 11 cycles. TCRdb independently ran MiXCR on the 5' RACE reads; one entry per CDR3 protein. The table includes roughly 800,000 distinct CDR3 sequences, 58% detected once.

Sequenced sample: blood. The chain couples TRBV7-2 to TRBJ2-7; D gene unclear. The TCR was taken from a young man in good health. CDR3 region: CASSPRTDYEQYF. CDR3 in DNA: TGTGCCAGCAGCCCAAGGACCGACTACGAGCAGTACTTC.